Listed below are T cell receptor beta chains from one sample, sequenced in a study of shared clonotypes between healthy human individuals. This table comes from immunoSEQ multiplex PCR, and its TCRdb copy is limited to in-frame clones, with some not included. The sample comprises 2 million to 2.5 million clones, more than 90% of which are singletons, and around 0.13% rests with the top ten. Specimen: naive CD4+ T cells sorted from blood. These receptors came from a young man in good health. CDR3s include the opening cysteine and the closing phenylalanine or tryptophan. A D gene is named only where the DNA matches it firmly. Not all rows give a size; the values are once, few, many and, for expanded clones, a class.

TRBV29-1	TRBJ2-5	.	.	TGCAGCCTGAGGGTCAGCCTGATGGAGACCCAGTACTTC	CSLRVSLMETQYF
TRBV18	TRBJ2-7	.	TRBD1	TGTGCCAGCTCACGCCTGGGACAGGGGGCGTACGAGCAGTACTTC	CASSRLGQGAYEQYF
TRBV10-3	TRBJ2-1	.	TRBD1	TGTGCCATCAGGACAGGGGGCGCCTACAATGAGCAGTTCTTC	CAIRTGGAYNEQFF
TRBV5-4	TRBJ2-3	.	.	TGTGCCAGCAGCTTCGACAGCACAGATACGCAGTATTTT	CASSFDSTDTQYF
TRBV5-1	TRBJ1-1	.	TRBD1	TGCGCCAGCAGCTCGACAGGGGAGATACTCACTGAAGCTTTCTTT	CASSSTGEILTEAFF
TRBV23-1	TRBJ2-5	.	.	TGCGCCAGCAGCCGACCTCCGGGGAACCAAGAGACCCAGTACTTC	CASSRPPGNQETQYF
TRBV28	TRBJ2-7	.	.	TGTGCCAGCAGTGCGTCGGGACAAGGATCCTACGAGCAGTACTTC	CASSASGQGSYEQYF
TRBV6-1	TRBJ1-2	.	.	TGTGCCAGCAGTCAAGAAGGGGCGGCTAATCACTATGGCTACACCTTC	CASSQEGAANHYGYTF
TRBV5-1	TRBJ2-2	once	.	TGCGCCAGCAAAAGAGGGCACAGGGAGTACGGGGAGCTGTTTTTT	CASKRGHREYGELFF
TRBV29-1	TRBJ2-3	.	.	TGCAGCACGACGTCAGGGGGGAAGTCAGATACGCAGTATTTT	CSTTSGGKSDTQYF
TRBV6-1	TRBJ1-3	.	.	TGTGCCAGCAGCATGGGGGGGCCCTCTGGAAACACCATATATTTT	CASSMGGPSGNTIYF
TRBV6-1	TRBJ1-2	.	.	TGTGCCAGCAGCCGTGGCCCTGGCCTCCTTGGCTACACCTTC	CASSRGPGLLGYTF
TRBV4-2	TRBJ2-2	.	.	TGTGCCAGCAGCCAAGTTGTGGTACCGAACACCGGGGAGCTGTTTTTT	CASSQVVVPNTGELFF
TRBV4-3	TRBJ2-7	.	TRBD1	TGCGCCAGCAGCCCAAGACAGGGGGCCTACGAGCAGTACTTC	CASSPRQGAYEQYF
TRBV7-2	TRBJ1-6	.	TRBD1	TGTGCCAGCAGCTTAAGACAGGGAGGAAATTCACCCCTCCACTTT	CASSLRQGGNSPLHF
TRBV6-4	TRBJ2-6	.	TRBD2	TGTGCCAGCAGTGACAAGGTAGCGGGGGACTCTGGGGCCAACGTCCTGACTTTC	CASSDKVAGDSGANVLTF
TRBV30	TRBJ1-1	.	.	TGTGCCTGGAGTGCCTTCGGTATGAACACTGAAGCTTTCTTT	CAWSAFGMNTEAFF
TRBV2	TRBJ2-7	.	TRBD1	TGTGCCAGCAGTGTTGACAGGGGATTTTACGAGCAGTACTTC	CASSVDRGFYEQYF
TRBV4-2	TRBJ2-7	.	.	TGTGCCAGCAGCCAAGTGGATAAGCCGCCCTACGAGCAGTACTTC	CASSQVDKPPYEQYF
TRBV5-4	TRBJ2-2	.	.	TGTGCCAGCAGCTTGGGCCAAGTGAACACCGGGGAGCTGTTTTTT	CASSLGQVNTGELFF
TRBV20-1	TRBJ2-7	.	.	TGCAGTGCTACCAAGGACGAGCAGTACTTC	CSATKDEQYF
TRBV29-1	TRBJ2-3	.	.	TGCAGCGTTGCGGGGCAAACGACAGATACGCAGTATTTT	CSVAGQTTDTQYF
TRBV5-1	TRBJ2-3	.	.	TGCGCCAGCAGCTTCCCAACACCCCAGGCGGCAGATACGCAGTATTTT	CASSFPTPQAADTQYF
TRBV5-8	TRBJ1-1	.	.	TGTGCCAGCAGCTTGGCCGGCCCTACTGCGAACACTGAAGCTTTCTTT	CASSLAGPTANTEAFF
TRBV4-2	TRBJ1-5	.	.	TGTGCCAGCAGCCGGATACAGACAGGAAATAGCAATCAGCCCCAGCATTTT	CASSRIQTGNSNQPQHF
TRBV7-2	TRBJ2-7	.	.	TGTGCCAGCAGCTCCCGTTTATTTCCTACGGCGTACTTC	CASSSRLFPTAYF
TRBV7-6	TRBJ1-1	.	.	TGTGCCAGCAGCTTAGAAATAAACACTGAAGCTTTCTTT	CASSLEINTEAFF
TRBV6-1	TRBJ2-1	.	TRBD2	TGTGCCAGCAGTGCGGGACTAGCGGTATTAGAGCAGTTCTTC	CASSAGLAVLEQFF
TRBV27	TRBJ2-7	.	TRBD2	TGTGCCAGCAGTTTACTGGGACTAGCTAACTACGAGCAGTACTTC	CASSLLGLANYEQYF
TRBV9	TRBJ2-3	.	TRBD2	TGTGCCAGCAGCGTAGCTACCAGCGGGAGTGGCACAGATACGCAGTATTTT	CASSVATSGSGTDTQYF
TRBV10-3	TRBJ1-3	once	.	TGTGCCATCAGTGAGGCAGGGACTACCAACACCATATATTTT	CAISEAGTTNTIYF
TRBV6-6	TRBJ1-6	once	.	TGTGCCACCTCGAGTTTGCTTAATTCACCCCTCCACTTT	CATSSLLNSPLHF
TRBV19	TRBJ1-2	.	.	TGTGCCAGTAGTAGGGGCAACATGGGGTACTATGGCTACACCTTC	CASSRGNMGYYGYTF
TRBV11-3	TRBJ2-5	.	TRBD2	TGTGCCAGCAGCCAGACTAGCGACCAAGAGACCCAGTACTTC	CASSQTSDQETQYF
TRBV30	TRBJ2-2	.	TRBD1	TGTGCCTGGGTGACAGGGGATGTGAACACCGGGGAGCTGTTTTTT	CAWVTGDVNTGELFF
TRBV7-7	TRBJ2-1	.	TRBD1	TGTGCTATTGGGACAGAAGCCAATGAGCAGTTCTTC	CAIGTEANEQFF
TRBV11-2	TRBJ2-6	.	.	TGTGCCAGCAGCCCCAGACAGGACTCTGGGGCCAACGTCCTGACTTTC	CASSPRQDSGANVLTF
TRBV30	TRBJ2-7	.	TRBD1	TGTGCCTGGAGAGGACAGGGTCCGGACGAGCAGTACTTC	CAWRGQGPDEQYF
TRBV6-5	TRBJ1-1	.	TRBD1	TGTGCCAGCAGTAGGACAGGGTCAGGCCCTGAAGCTTTCTTT	CASSRTGSGPEAFF
TRBV10-3	TRBJ2-5	.	.	TGTGCCATCAGTGAGTCGGGCTCCCGTGCGGGGACCCAGTACTTC	CAISESGSRAGTQYF
TRBV9	TRBJ1-2	.	TRBD1	TGTGCCAGCAGCGTAGCCCAGGGGGGCTATGGCTACACCTTC	CASSVAQGGYGYTF
TRBV28	TRBJ2-5	.	.	TGTGCCAGCCGAGTCCGGGAGACCCAGTACTTC	CASRVRETQYF
TRBV6-5	TRBJ1-2	.	.	TGTGCCAGCAGCCGTGGAACCAAGCATAACTATGGCTACACCTTC	CASSRGTKHNYGYTF
TRBV5-6	TRBJ2-3	.	.	TGTGCCAGCAGCTTGGTGTGGGGCGAGGACACAGATACGCAGTATTTT	CASSLVWGEDTDTQYF
TRBV7-3	TRBJ2-7	once	TRBD1	TGTGCCAGCAGCTTGGACAGGGGCTACGAGCAGTACTTC	CASSLDRGYEQYF
TRBV18	TRBJ1-2	.	TRBD1	TGTGCCAACTCACCATGGGGACAGTGGGGCTATGGCTACACCTTC	CANSPWGQWGYGYTF
TRBV7-9	TRBJ2-7	once	TRBD1	TGTGCCAGCAGCGCGGAGGGACAGGGCAATAATAGGCAGTACTTC	CASSAEGQGNNRQYF
TRBV7-9	TRBJ2-5	.	.	TGTGCCAGCAGCTCGGTCCTCAGGGGTGGTCAAGAGACCCAGTACTTC	CASSSVLRGGQETQYF
TRBV6-5	TRBJ1-6	.	.	TGTGCCAGCAGTTCTGCGGGGTCACCCCTCCACTTT	CASSSAGSPLHF
TRBV6-1	TRBJ1-2	.	.	TGTGCCAGCAGTGCTGCGGTGTATGGCTACACCTTC	CASSAAVYGYTF
TRBV27	TRBJ2-4	once	.	TGTGCCAGCAGTAAACAAGCCCTAGCCAAAAACATTCAGTACTTC	CASSKQALAKNIQYF